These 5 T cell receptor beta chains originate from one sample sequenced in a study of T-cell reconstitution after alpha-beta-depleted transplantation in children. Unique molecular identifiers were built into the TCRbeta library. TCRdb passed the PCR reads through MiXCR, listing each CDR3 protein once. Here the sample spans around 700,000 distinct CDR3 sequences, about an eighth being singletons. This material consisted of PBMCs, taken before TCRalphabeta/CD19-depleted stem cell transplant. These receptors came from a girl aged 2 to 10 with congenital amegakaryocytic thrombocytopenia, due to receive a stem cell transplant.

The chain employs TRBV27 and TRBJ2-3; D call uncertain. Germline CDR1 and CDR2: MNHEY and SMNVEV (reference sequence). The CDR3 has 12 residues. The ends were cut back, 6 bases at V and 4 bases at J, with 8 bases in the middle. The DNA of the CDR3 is TGTGCCAGCAGAAGGGCCTCAGATACGCAGTATTTT. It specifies CASRRASDTQYF.

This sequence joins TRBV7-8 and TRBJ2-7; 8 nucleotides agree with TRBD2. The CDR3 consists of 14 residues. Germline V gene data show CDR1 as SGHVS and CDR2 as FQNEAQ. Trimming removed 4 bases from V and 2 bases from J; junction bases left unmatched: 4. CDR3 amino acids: CASSSYSGTYEQYF. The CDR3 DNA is TGTGCCAGCAGCTCGTATAGCGGGACCTACGAGCAGTACTTC. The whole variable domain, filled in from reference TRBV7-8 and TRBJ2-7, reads GAGVSQSPRYKVAKRGQDVALRCDPISGHVSLFWYQQALGQGPEFLTYFQNEAQLDKSGLPSDRFFAERPEGSVSTLKIQRTQQEDSAVYLCASSSYSGTYEQYFGPGTRLTVT.

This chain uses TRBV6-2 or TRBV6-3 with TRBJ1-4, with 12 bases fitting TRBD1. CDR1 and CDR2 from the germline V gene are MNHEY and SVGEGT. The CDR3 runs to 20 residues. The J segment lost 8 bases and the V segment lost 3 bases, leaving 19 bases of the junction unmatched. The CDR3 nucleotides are TGTGCCAGCAGTTATCCCCTCCGGGCTGGGGGACAGGGGGCTCGCGAAAAACTGTTTTTT. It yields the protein CASSYPLRAGGQGAREKLFF.

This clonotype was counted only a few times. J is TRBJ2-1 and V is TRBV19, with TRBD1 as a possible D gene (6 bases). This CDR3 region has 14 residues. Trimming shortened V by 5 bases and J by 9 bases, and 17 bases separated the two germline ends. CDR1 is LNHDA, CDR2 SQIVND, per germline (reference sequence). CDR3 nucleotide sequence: TGTGCCAGTAGTCCCTCTAGGCAGGGGAGTGAGCAGTTCTTC. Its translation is CASSPSRQGSEQFF. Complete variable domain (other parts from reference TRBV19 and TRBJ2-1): DGGITQSPKYLFRKEGQNVTLSCEQNLNHDAMYWYRQDPGQGLRLIYYSQIVNDFQKGDIAEGYSVSREKKESFPLTVTSAQKNPTAFYLCASSPSRQGSEQFFGPGTRLTVL.

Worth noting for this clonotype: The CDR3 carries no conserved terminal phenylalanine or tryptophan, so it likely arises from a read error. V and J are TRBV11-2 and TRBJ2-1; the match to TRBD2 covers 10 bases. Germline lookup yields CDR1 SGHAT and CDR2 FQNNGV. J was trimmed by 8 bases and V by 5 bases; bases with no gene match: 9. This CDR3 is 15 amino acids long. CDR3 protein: CASSPPSGSVDEQFS. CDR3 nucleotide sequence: TGTGCCAGCAGCCCTCCTAGCGGGAGTGTCGATGAGCAGTTCTCC.